The source of this T cell receptor (beta chain) is a study of blood T cell repertoires in COVID-19. Turning to the study itself: Both acute and convalescent COVID-19 samples were obtained from the United States, Italy and Spain. The cDNA or gDNA used as material had been derived from T cells, B-cell-depleted T cells, or PBMCs.

All recovered Cohort 3 donors got two negative PCRs, got clearance, or saw symptom resolution. The germline V gene encodes CDR1 LNHDA and CDR2 SQIVND (reference sequence). CDR3 length: 16 amino acids. Between the trimmed V and J ends, which lost 5 bases and 3 bases, there was a span of 16 bases. Profiling relied on immunoSEQ multiplex PCR, and the TCRdb table lists in-frame clones only, not all of them. The sample has about 370,000 clones, roughly nine tenths seen once. The TCR was taken from a man between 18 and 35 years old who had recovered from COVID-19. The J gene is TRBJ2-2, the V gene TRBV19; D is possibly TRBD2 (6 bases). Sequences were obtained from PBMCs or T cells enriched from blood (not recorded which). In nucleotides, the CDR3 is TGTGCCAGTAGTCCAGCGGGTGGGCGGGACACCGGGGAGCTGTTTTTT. This gives the protein CASSPAGGRDTGELFF.